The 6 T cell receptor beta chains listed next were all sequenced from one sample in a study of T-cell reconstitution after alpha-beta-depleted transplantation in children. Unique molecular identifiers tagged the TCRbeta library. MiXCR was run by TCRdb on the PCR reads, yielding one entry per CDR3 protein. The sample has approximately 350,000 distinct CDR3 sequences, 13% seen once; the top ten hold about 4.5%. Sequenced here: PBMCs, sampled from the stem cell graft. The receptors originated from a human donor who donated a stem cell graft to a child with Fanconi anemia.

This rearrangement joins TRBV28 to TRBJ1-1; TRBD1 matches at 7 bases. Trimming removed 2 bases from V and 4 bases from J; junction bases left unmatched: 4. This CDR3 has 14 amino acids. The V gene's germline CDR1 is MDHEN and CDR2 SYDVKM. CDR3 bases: TGTGCCAGCAGTTTAACAGGGGAATCCACTGAAGCTTTCTTT. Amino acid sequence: CASSLTGESTEAFF.

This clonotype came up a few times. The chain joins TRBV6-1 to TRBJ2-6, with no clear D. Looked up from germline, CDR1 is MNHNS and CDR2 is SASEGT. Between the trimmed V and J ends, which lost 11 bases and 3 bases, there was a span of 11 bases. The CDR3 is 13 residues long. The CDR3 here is CALEADGANVLTF. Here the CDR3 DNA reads TGTGCCTTGGAAGCTGATGGGGCCAACGTCCTGACTTTC.

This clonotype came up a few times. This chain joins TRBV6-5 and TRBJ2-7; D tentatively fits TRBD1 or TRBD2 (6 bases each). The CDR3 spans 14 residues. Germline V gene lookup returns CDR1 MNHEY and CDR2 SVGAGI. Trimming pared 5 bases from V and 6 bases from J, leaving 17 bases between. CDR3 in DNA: TGTGCCAGCAGTCTACAGGGTACCGGGGGCGAGCAGTACGTC. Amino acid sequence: CASSLQGTGGEQYV.

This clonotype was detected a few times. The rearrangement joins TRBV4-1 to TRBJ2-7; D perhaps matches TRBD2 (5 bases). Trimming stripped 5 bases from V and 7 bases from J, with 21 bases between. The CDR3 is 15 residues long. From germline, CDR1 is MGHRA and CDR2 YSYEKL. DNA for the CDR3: TGCGCCAGCAGCGCCCCGGGGAAGACCTCGGGGGAGCAGTACTTC. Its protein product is CASSAPGKTSGEQYF.

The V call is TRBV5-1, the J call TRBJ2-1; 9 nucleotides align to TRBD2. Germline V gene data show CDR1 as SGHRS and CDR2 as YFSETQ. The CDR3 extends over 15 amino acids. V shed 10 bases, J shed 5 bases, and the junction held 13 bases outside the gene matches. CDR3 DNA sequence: TGCGCCTCCCTCGGTTTTAGCGGGGGAGACAATGAGCAGTTCTTC. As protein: CASLGFSGGDNEQFF. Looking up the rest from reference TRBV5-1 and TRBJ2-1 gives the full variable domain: KAGVTQTPRYLIKTRGQQVTLSCSPISGHRSVSWYQQTPGQGLQFLFEYFSETQRNKGNFPGRFSGRQFSNSRSEMNVSTLELGDSALYLCASLGFSGGDNEQFFGPGTRLTVL.

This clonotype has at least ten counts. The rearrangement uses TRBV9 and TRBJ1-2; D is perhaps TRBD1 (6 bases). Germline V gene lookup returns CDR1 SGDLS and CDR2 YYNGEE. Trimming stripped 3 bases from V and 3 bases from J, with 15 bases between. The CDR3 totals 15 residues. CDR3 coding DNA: TGTGCCAGCAGCGCCATCCCGACAGGAGACTATGGCTACACCTTC. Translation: CASSAIPTGDYGYTF.